The 28 T cell receptor beta chains below all came from one sample that was sequenced in a study of CDR3 diversity in severe acne. TCRdb recomputed calls from the PCR reads with MiXCR, one row per CDR3 protein. The sample contains fewer than 90,000 distinct CDR3 sequences, under 55% of which appear only once. The sequencing input was blood. The receptors were sampled from a male donor with severe acne vulgaris.

The chain is built from TRBV7-9 and TRBJ1-1; D remains ambiguous. CDR3 length: 15 residues. Germline V CDR1 and CDR2: SEHNR, FQNEAQ (reference sequence). V was shortened by 5 bases and J by 3 bases, with 16 bases between the two germline ends. CDR3 region: CASSLGRTLDTEAFF. CDR3 nucleotide sequence: TGTGCCAGCAGCCTCGGACGGACCCTGGACACTGAAGCTTTCTTT.

The rearrangement links TRBV19 to TRBJ2-2; 14 nucleotides line up with TRBD2. The CDR3 is made up of 18 amino acids. Germline trimming cut 6 bases from V and 4 bases from J; bases unmatched to any gene: 10. The germline V gene encodes CDR1 LNHDA and CDR2 SQIVND (reference sequence). DNA of the CDR3: TGTGCCAGTAGGCTGCCGGGACTAGCGGGAGTGGGCACCGGGGAGCTGTTTTTT. It codes for CASRLPGLAGVGTGELFF.

This clonotype was observed a handful of times. The gene calls are TRBV7-9 and TRBJ1-1; D not resolved. Germline V gene sequence: CDR1 SEHNR, CDR2 FQNEAQ (reference sequence). V lost 4 bases and J 0 bases, leaving 9 bases between the germline ends. The CDR3 spans 14 residues. This chain's CDR3 is CASSSRWVNTEAFF. The DNA for the CDR3 is TGTGCCAGCAGCTCAAGGTGGGTGAACACTGAAGCTTTCTTT. Full variable domain (rest looked up from reference TRBV7-9 and TRBJ1-1): DTGVSQNPRHKITKRGQNVTFRCDPISEHNRLYWYRQTLGQGPEFLTYFQNEAQLEKSRLLSDRFSAERPKGSFSTLEIQRTEQGDSAMYLCASSSRWVNTEAFFGQGTRLTVV.

This clonotype was seen a handful of times. V usage is TRBV20-1 and J usage is TRBJ2-5; 13 bases map to TRBD2. The J segment lost 5 bases and the V segment lost 5 bases, leaving 2 bases of the junction unmatched. Germline-derived CDR1 and CDR2 are DFQATT and SNEGSKA (reference sequence). The CDR3 extends over 13 amino acids. CDR3: CSAGTSGKETQYF. The CDR3 bases are TGCAGTGCTGGGACTAGCGGGAAGGAGACCCAGTACTTC.

Of note for this clonotype: The germline gene is not matched at one end of the junction; a read error may be the cause. The chain couples TRBV7-7 to TRBJ2-7; D is possibly TRBD2 (7 bases). CDR1 is SSHAT and CDR2 is FNYEAQ in the germline V gene (reference sequence). The CDR3 runs 14 residues. CDR3 region: CASSVGLGGDEQYF. The CDR3 coding sequence is TGTGCTAGCAGCGTCGGACTAGGGGGAGACGAGCAGTACTTC.

Of note for this clonotype: A read error may be the cause here, since a much bigger clone is one base away. V usage is TRBV29-1 and J usage is TRBJ2-2; the D gene could be TRBD1 or TRBD2 (6 bases each). Germline-derived CDR1 and CDR2 are SQVTM and ANQGSEA. CDR3 length: 15 residues. The CDR3 DNA is TGCAGCGTTGCCAAGGGGGTGGCGAACACCGGGGGGCTGTTTTTT. Encoded protein: CSVAKGVANTGGLFF.

This chain connects TRBV4-1 to TRBJ2-7; D is possibly TRBD1 (6 bases). In germline, CDR1 is MGHRA, CDR2 YSYEKL. The CDR3 runs 15 residues. With 4 bases removed from V and 2 bases from J, the gap between germline ends came to 15 bases. Written as DNA, the CDR3 is TGCGCCAGCAGCCTCCGGGACACCTTACCCTACGAGCAGTACTTC. It specifies CASSLRDTLPYEQYF.

The rearrangement uses TRBV7-6 and TRBJ2-7; D is unclear. Trimming took 5 bases from V and 2 from J, leaving 16 bases between them. The CDR3 runs to 15 residues. Germline V gives CDR1 SGHVS, CDR2 FNYEAQ. CDR3 in amino acids: CASSPNQARTYEQYF. The CDR3 DNA reads TGTGCCAGCAGCCCCAACCAGGCACGCACCTACGAGCAGTACTTC.

The chain recombines TRBV7-9 with TRBJ1-4; perhaps TRBD1 as D (5 bases). The CDR3 has 15 residues. V shed 5 bases and J shed 7 bases, with 17 bases lying between them. Germline V gene sequence: CDR1 SEHNR, CDR2 FQNEAQ (reference sequence). The DNA for the CDR3 is TGTGCCAGCAGCCCCCGGGAGGCCCAGGGTGAAAAACTGTTTTTT. Translated, it gives CASSPREAQGEKLFF.

This clonotype was observed a few times. The gene calls are TRBV19 and TRBJ1-4; D perhaps matches TRBD1 (6 bases). V was trimmed by 6 bases and J by 8 bases, leaving 25 bases between them. Germline CDR1 is LNHDA and CDR2 is SQIVND (reference sequence). The CDR3 is 17 amino acids. The CDR3 DNA is TGTGCCAGTAGAAATGGACAGAGTCGGAGGGATGAGGAAAAACTGTTTTTT. Translated, it gives CASRNGQSRRDEEKLFF.

The rearrangement joins TRBV2 to TRBJ1-6; 10 bases map to TRBD1. The V gene's germline CDR1 is SNHLY and CDR2 FYNNEI. The CDR3 contains 18 residues. V lost 0 bases and J lost 9; bases outside the gene matches: 11. The CDR3 is CASSEAVETDRGVSPLHF. Here the CDR3 DNA reads TGTGCCAGCAGTGAAGCGGTAGAGACGGACAGGGGGGTTTCACCCCTCCACTTT.

This clonotype was detected a few times. J is TRBJ2-5 and V is TRBV7-9; D not resolved. Germline V gives CDR1 SEHNR, CDR2 FQNEAQ (reference sequence). This CDR3 is built from 13 residues. The ends were cut back, 1 base at V and 2 bases at J, with 5 bases in the middle. This CDR3 reads CASSLGAQETQYF. As DNA, the CDR3 is TGTGCCAGCAGCTTAGGCGCGCAAGAGACCCAGTACTTC.

This clonotype was observed once. The chain links TRBV9 to TRBJ2-7, with D perhaps matching TRBD1 (6 bases). The CDR3 contains 15 residues. Germline V lookup: CDR1 SGDLS, CDR2 YYNGEE. The ends were cut back, 0 bases at V and 7 bases at J, with 17 bases in the middle. This chain's CDR3 is CASSVDYGLRGEQYF. As DNA, the CDR3 is TGTGCCAGCAGCGTAGATTACGGCCTAAGGGGGGAGCAGTACTTC.

The genes are TRBV10-2 and TRBJ1-5; D ambiguous. Germline V gene sequence: CDR1 WSHSY, CDR2 SAAADI. The germline V and J ends were trimmed by 4 bases and 0 bases, with 7 bases remaining between them. This CDR3 is 14 amino acids long. Here the CDR3 reads CASSGRYSNQPQHF. As DNA, the CDR3 is TGCGCCAGCAGTGGACGGTATAGCAATCAGCCCCAGCATTTT.

This rearrangement joins TRBV2 to TRBJ1-1; a weak D match, TRBD1 (5 bases). Looked up from germline, CDR1 is SNHLY and CDR2 is FYNNEI. This CDR3 contains 13 residues. V dropped 6 bases and J dropped 3 bases, with 11 bases sitting between them. The CDR3 spells CASRPGLDTEAFF. CDR3 DNA sequence: TGTGCCAGCAGGCCGGGACTCGACACTGAAGCTTTCTTT. Looking up the rest from reference TRBV2 and TRBJ1-1 gives the full variable domain: EPEVTQTPSHQVTQMGQEVILRCVPISNHLYFYWYRQILGQKVEFLVSFYNNEISEKSEIFDDQFSVERPDGSNFTLKIRSTKLEDSAMYFCASRPGLDTEAFFGQGTRLTVV.

Many counts were recorded for this clonotype. The rearrangement uses TRBV20-1 and TRBJ1-2; 7 bases line up with TRBD1. The J segment lost 8 bases and the V segment lost 4 bases, leaving 13 bases of the junction unmatched. The CDR3 runs to 14 residues. The germline CDR1 and CDR2 sequences are DFQATT and SNEGSKA (reference sequence). The CDR3 loop reads CSATGATGTGGYTF. CDR3 DNA: TGCAGTGCTACAGGGGCGACAGGGACCGGAGGCTACACCTTC.

This clonotype appeared many times. The V gene is TRBV18, the J gene TRBJ2-1; D gene ambiguous. V shed 6 bases and J shed 3 bases, with 15 bases lying between them. The CDR3 is made up of 15 amino acids. In germline, CDR1 is KGHSH, CDR2 LQKENI. In DNA form, the CDR3 reads TGTGCCAGCTCCCCTATTCCGGTTTTCTACAATGAGCAGTTCTTC. Translation gives CASSPIPVFYNEQFF.

The gene calls are TRBV20-1 and TRBJ2-7, with 11 bases matching TRBD2. Germline lookup yields CDR1 DFQATT and CDR2 SNEGSKA (reference sequence). The CDR3 spans 15 residues. J gave up 3 bases and V 2 bases, and 6 bases lay outside the gene matches. The CDR3 region has the DNA TGCAGTGCTAGACGGCCTAGCGGGAGGTACTACGAGCAGTACTTC. Translating gives CSARRPSGRYYEQYF.

With respect to this clonotype: A much larger clone sits a single nucleotide away, making a read error possible. The chain employs TRBV5-4 and TRBJ2-1; either TRBD1 or TRBD2 may supply D (5 bases each). The CDR3 is 14 residues long. Per germline, CDR1 SGHNT and CDR2 YYREEE (reference sequence). With 3 bases removed from V and 3 bases from J, the gap between germline ends came to 10 bases. The CDR3 DNA sequence: TGTGCCAGCAGCTGGGGGATTAGCTACAATGAGCAGTTCTTC. It encodes CASSWGISYNEQFF.

The chain has TRBV20-1 and TRBJ2-3, with D possibly TRBD2 on 5 matching bases. The CDR3 consists of 17 residues. The V gene lost 0 bases and the J gene lost 2 bases, with 18 bases spanning the gap. The germline V gene has CDR1 DFQATT and CDR2 SNEGSKA (reference sequence). The CDR3 loop is CSARDRGPLSPTDTQYF. CDR3 bases: TGCAGTGCTAGAGATCGAGGGCCACTTTCCCCCACAGATACGCAGTATTTT.

For the CDR3, the DNA is TGTGCCACCAGCCACTTCGATTCACCCCTCCACTTT. Its translation: CATSHFDSPLHF. The rearrangement links TRBV15 to TRBJ1-6; no clear D. Germline-derived CDR1 and CDR2 are LNHNV and YYDKDF (reference sequence). Deletions cut 5 bases from V and 8 bases from J, with 7 bases between. The CDR3 runs to 12 residues.

The chain has TRBV4-2 and TRBJ2-1; D gene ambiguous. The germline gives CDR1 LGHNA, CDR2 YNFKEQ. This CDR3 has 16 residues. Trimming cost V 0 bases and J 0 bases, with 9 bases left between them. The CDR3 coding sequence is TGTGCCAGCAGCCAAGATCGAGCGAGCTCCTACAATGAGCAGTTCTTC. Translating it yields CASSQDRASSYNEQFF.

V is TRBV24-1 and J is TRBJ2-7, with 9 bases fitting TRBD1. Trimming removed 1 base from V and 4 bases from J; junction bases left unmatched: 16. Per germline, CDR1 KGHDR and CDR2 SFDVKD. The CDR3 covers 19 residues. For the CDR3, the DNA is TGTGCCACCAGTGATTTCCCGAGGTTGGCGGGACAGGGTTGGTACGAGCAGTACTTC. It encodes CATSDFPRLAGQGWYEQYF.

This clonotype has only one observation. The V and J genes are TRBV7-9 and TRBJ1-4; tentatively, D is TRBD1 (5 bases). V was clipped by 1 base and J by 7 bases, with 13 bases between them. CDR1 SEHNR and CDR2 FQNEAQ come from the germline V gene (reference sequence). The CDR3 totals 15 residues. CDR3 in DNA: TGTGCCAGCAGCTTAGAGGGACGGGGGACTGAAAAACTGTTTTTT. Its translation: CASSLEGRGTEKLFF. The full variable domain, with the rest looked up from reference TRBV7-9 and TRBJ1-4, is DTGVSQNPRHKITKRGQNVTFRCDPISEHNRLYWYRQTLGQGPEFLTYFQNEAQLEKSRLLSDRFSAERPKGSFSTLEIQRTEQGDSAMYLCASSLEGRGTEKLFFGSGTQLSVL.

The chain couples TRBV7-9 to TRBJ1-1; the D is unclear. Trimming removed 5 bases at V and 7 bases at J, with 17 bases between. CDR3 length: 14 amino acids. CDR1 is SEHNR, CDR2 FQNEAQ, per germline (reference sequence). The CDR3 bases are TGTGCCAGCAGCGGGTCCAGAGCCCAAATTGAAGCTTTCTTT. Translated: CASSGSRAQIEAFF.

A note on this clonotype: A much larger clone sits a single nucleotide away, making a read error possible. This chain uses TRBV5-1 with TRBJ2-1, with 16 bases identical to TRBD2. The length of the CDR3 is 17 residues. Germline CDR1 and CDR2: SGHRS and YFSETQ. CDR3 bases: TGCGCCAGCAAATTGTCGGGACTAGCGGGAGGGTACACTGAGCAGTTCTTC. Translation gives CASKLSGLAGGYTEQFF.

A few counts support this clonotype. The rearrangement links TRBV4-3 to TRBJ1-1; no clear D gene. Germline V gives CDR1 LGHNA, CDR2 YSLEER. V was pared by 0 bases and J by 0 bases, with 8 bases between. The CDR3 consists of 15 residues. CDR3 sequence (DNA): TGCGCCAGCAGCCAAGAGACGACCGTGAACACTGAAGCTTTCTTT. Encoded protein: CASSQETTVNTEAFF.

At least ten counts were recorded for this clonotype. The chain uses TRBV29-1 and TRBJ2-3; no reliable D call. This CDR3 is built from 15 residues. Germline lookup yields CDR1 SQVTM and CDR2 ANQGSEA. V lost 2 bases to trimming and J lost 0 bases, with 12 bases between them. In nucleotides, the CDR3 is TGCAGCGTTGAATTAGGGATTTCTAGCACAGATACGCAGTATTTT. Protein sequence: CSVELGISSTDTQYF.